This TCR beta chain was identified during a study of control samples from healthy donors and cancer patients. Produced via immunoSEQ multiplex PCR; TCRdb's table is partial and in-frame only. This table has about 95,000 clones, around 89% appearing once. Trimming shortened V by 0 bases and J by 0 bases, and 7 bases separated the two germline ends. The CDR3 has 15 amino acids. Germline V CDR1 and CDR2: SGHTS, YDEGEE. The chain employs TRBV5-8 and TRBJ1-3, with D perhaps TRBD1 (5 bases). The sample comprised blood. The sequence derives from a woman between 65 and 79 years old in good health. The CDR3 region is CASSLAGASGNTIYF. The DNA of the CDR3 is TGTGCCAGCAGCTTGGCCGGGGCCTCTGGAAACACCATATATTTT.